This TCR beta chain was identified during a study of control samples from healthy donors and cancer patients. Relative to its sample, this clone is medium-sized (0.01 to 0.1%). Clones were read by immunoSEQ multiplex PCR, and TCRdb kept only the in-frame ones, dropping some. The table lists about 75,000 clones, approximately 94% of them singletons. Germline CDR1 and CDR2: SGDLS and YYNGEE. CDR3 length equals 16 residues. V gave up 4 bases and J gave up 7 bases; unmatched junction bases: 11. This chain joins TRBV9 and TRBJ2-1; 10 positions match TRBD2. The sequence was obtained from a woman aged 40 to 55 in good health. Sequences were obtained from blood. CDR3 nucleotide sequence: TGTGCCAGCAGCTCCCGAACTAGCGGGGTAAGGAATGAGCAGTTCTTC. Protein sequence: CASSSRTSGVRNEQFF.